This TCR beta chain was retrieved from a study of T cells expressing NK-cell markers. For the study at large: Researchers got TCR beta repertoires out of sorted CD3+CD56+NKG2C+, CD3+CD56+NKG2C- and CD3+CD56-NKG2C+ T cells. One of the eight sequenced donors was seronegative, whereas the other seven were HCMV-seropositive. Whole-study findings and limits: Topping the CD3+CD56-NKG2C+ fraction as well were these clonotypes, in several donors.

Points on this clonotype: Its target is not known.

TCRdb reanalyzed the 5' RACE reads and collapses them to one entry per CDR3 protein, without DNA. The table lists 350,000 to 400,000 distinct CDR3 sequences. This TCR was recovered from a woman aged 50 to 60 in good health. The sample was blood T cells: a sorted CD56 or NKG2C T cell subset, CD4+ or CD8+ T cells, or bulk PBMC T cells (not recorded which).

The CDR3: CASQRGATNEKLFF. This chain uses TRBV5-1 with TRBJ1-4; TCRdb proposes TRBD1, but this gene call is untestable without DNA. The germline gives CDR1 SGHRS, CDR2 YFSETQ. The CDR3 has 14 residues.